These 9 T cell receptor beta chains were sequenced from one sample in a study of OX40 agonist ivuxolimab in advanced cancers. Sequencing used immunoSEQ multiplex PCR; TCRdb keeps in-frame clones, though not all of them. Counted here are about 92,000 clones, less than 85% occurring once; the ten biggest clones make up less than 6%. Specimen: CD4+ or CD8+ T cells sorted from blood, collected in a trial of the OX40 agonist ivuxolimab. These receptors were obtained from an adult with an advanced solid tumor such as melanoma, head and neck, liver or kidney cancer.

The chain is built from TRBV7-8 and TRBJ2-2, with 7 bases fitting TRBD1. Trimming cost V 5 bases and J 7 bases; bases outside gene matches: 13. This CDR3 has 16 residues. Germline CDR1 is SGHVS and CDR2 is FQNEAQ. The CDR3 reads CASSLDQGGVSGELFF. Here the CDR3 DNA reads TGTGCCAGCAGCCTCGATCAAGGGGGCGTGAGCGGGGAGCTGTTTTTT.

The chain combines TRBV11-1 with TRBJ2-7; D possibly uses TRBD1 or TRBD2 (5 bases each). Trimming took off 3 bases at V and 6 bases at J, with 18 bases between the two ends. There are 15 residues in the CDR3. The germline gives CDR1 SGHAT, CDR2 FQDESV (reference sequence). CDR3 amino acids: CASSFGRPGQGEQYF. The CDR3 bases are TGTGCCAGCAGCTTCGGTCGGCCGGGGCAGGGCGAGCAGTACTTC. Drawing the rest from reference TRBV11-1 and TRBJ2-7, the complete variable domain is EAEVAQSPRYKITEKSQAVAFWCDPISGHATLYWYRQILGQGPELLVQFQDESVVDDSQLPKDRFSAERLKGVDSTLKIQPAELGDSAMYLCASSFGRPGQGEQYFGPGTRLTVT.

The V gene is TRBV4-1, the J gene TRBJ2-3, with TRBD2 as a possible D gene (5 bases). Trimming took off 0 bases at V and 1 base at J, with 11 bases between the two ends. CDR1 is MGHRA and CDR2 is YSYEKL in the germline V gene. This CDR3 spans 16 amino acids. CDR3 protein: CASSQDRGLRTDTQYF. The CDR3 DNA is TGCGCCAGCAGCCAAGATCGTGGACTCCGCACAGATACGCAGTATTTT.

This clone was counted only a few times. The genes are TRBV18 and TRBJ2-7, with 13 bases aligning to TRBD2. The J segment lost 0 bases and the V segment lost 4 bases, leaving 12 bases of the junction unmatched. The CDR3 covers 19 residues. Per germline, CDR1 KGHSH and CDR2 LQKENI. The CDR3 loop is CASSRGGTSGIQSSYEQYF. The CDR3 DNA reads TGTGCCAGCTCACGGGGGGGGACTAGCGGGATCCAGAGCTCCTACGAGCAGTACTTC.

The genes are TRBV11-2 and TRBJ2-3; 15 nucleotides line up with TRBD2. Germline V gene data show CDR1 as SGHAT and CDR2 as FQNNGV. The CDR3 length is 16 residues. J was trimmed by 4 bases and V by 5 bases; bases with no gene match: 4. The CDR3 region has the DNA TGTGCCAGCAGCCCAGGACTAGCGGGAGGGGCAGATACGCAGTATTTT. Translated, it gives CASSPGLAGGADTQYF.

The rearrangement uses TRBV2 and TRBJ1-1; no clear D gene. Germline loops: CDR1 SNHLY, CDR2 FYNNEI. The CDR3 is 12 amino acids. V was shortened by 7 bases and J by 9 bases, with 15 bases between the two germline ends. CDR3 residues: CASNRILEKAFF. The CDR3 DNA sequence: TGTGCCAGCAATCGGATCCTGGAGAAAGCTTTCTTT.

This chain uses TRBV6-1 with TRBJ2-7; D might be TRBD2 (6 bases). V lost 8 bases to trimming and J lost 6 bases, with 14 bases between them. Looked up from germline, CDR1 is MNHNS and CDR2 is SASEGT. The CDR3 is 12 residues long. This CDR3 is CASELWGVEQYF. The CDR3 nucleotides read TGTGCCAGCGAGCTGTGGGGGGTCGAGCAGTACTTC.

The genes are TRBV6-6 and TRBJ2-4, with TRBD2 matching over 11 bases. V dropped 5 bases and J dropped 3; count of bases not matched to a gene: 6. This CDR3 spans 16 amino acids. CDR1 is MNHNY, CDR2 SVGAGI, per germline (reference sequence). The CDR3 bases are TGTGCCAGCAGTCCGGGACTAGCGGATTACAAAAACATTCAGTACTTC. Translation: CASSPGLADYKNIQYF.

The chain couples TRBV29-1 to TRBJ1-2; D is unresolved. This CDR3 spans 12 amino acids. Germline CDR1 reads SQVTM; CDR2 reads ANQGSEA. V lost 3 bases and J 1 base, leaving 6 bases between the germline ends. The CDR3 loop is CSVDGDNYGYTF. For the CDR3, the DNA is TGCAGCGTTGACGGGGATAACTATGGCTACACCTTC.